This is a list of T cell receptor beta chains from one sample in a study of blood T cell repertoires in COVID-19. Profiling relied on immunoSEQ multiplex PCR, and the TCRdb table lists in-frame clones only, not all of them. The sample lists some 280,000 clones, approximately 89% occurring once. Sequencing was done on a sample of peripheral blood. Receptors were obtained from a woman aged 60-70 years with acute or convalescent COVID-19. The CDR3 runs from the conserved cysteine through the conserved F or W.

J gene | V gene | CDR3 protein
TRBJ1-1 | TRBV7-3 | CASSLRENTEAFF
TRBJ1-4 | TRBV18 | CASSPSKTNEKLFF
TRBJ2-2 | TRBV12-3/TRBV12-4 | CASFTGATGELFF
TRBJ1-3 | TRBV2 | CASSLGRGSGNTIYF
TRBJ2-3 | TRBV28 | CASRGQEGDTQYF
TRBJ1-6 | TRBV30 | CAWSVLGSKSPLHF
TRBJ2-3 | TRBV5-6 | CASSSGTGGKGTQYF
TRBJ1-3 | TRBV29-1 | CSVKEPGQGIGNTIYF
TRBJ2-1 | TRBV7-3 | CASSTPSRLSYNEQFF
TRBJ1-2 | TRBV4-2 | CASSQQGAYYGYTF
TRBJ2-3 | TRBV5-1 | CASSLDGLADTDTQYF
TRBJ1-2 | TRBV4-1 | CASSQDPPGANYGYTF
TRBJ2-3 | TRBV5-4 | CASFQHVPSSGTADTQYF
TRBJ2-5 | TRBV27 | CASSLVAGGPQETQYF
TRBJ1-1 | TRBV5-5 | CASSWGGNTEAFF
TRBJ2-3 | TRBV4-3 | CASSQGVGDTQYF
TRBJ1-1 | TRBV18 | CASSRQQGYSSMNAEAFF
TRBJ1-2 | TRBV14 | CASSQDGTGGHGYTF
TRBJ2-1 | TRBV9 | CASSTLTGYEQFF
TRBJ1-5 | TRBV28 | CASSLQGAGNQPQHF
TRBJ2-2 | TRBV6-1 | CASSEWTARGGELFF
TRBJ1-3 | TRBV7-2 | CASRRGTAAGNTIYF
TRBJ2-5 | TRBV9 | CASSITGLAGGQTQYF
TRBJ1-1 | TRBV4-3 | CASSLTGNTEAFF